The 6 T cell receptor beta chains in this list originate from one sample, sequenced in a study of TIL therapy for anti-PD-1-resistant metastatic lung cancer. The immunoSEQ assay was v3. TCRdb's copy holds only in-frame clones and misses some; the assay was immunoSEQ multiplex PCR. The table records about 19,000 clones, about three quarters of them present only once. The time point: pre-treatment sample, taken before nivolumab and TIL therapy. Sequences were derived from blood, sampled at baseline. These receptors were collected from a person between 25 and 79 years old with non-small cell lung cancer.

This chain joins TRBV7-6 and TRBJ2-7; 7 nucleotides agree with TRBD1. CDR1 is SGHVS, CDR2 FNYEAQ, per germline. The ends lost 5 bases at V and 2 bases at J; junction bases unmatched: 9. This CDR3 is 15 amino acids long. Here the CDR3 reads CASSPLTGQAYEQYF. The CDR3 DNA reads as TGTGCCAGCAGCCCCCTTACAGGACAGGCCTACGAGCAGTACTTC.

The chain has TRBV18 and TRBJ2-3, with D perhaps TRBD1 (5 bases). Trimming took 1 base from V and 1 from J, leaving 12 bases between them. Germline values: CDR1 KGHSH, CDR2 LQKENI. There are 16 residues in the CDR3. CDR3: CASSPRKGLGTDTQYF. The CDR3 nucleotides are TGTGCCAGCTCACCACGGAAGGGGTTGGGCACAGATACGCAGTATTTT.

This clone has a single count. CDR3 DNA sequence: TGTGCCGGACGGGCGCTAGCTAACTATGGCTACACCTTC. This sequence encodes CAGRALANYGYTF. The chain employs TRBV30 and TRBJ1-2; no clear D. V was clipped by 8 bases and J by 0 bases, with 13 bases between them. From germline, CDR1 is GTSNPN and CDR2 SVGIG (reference sequence). The CDR3 runs to 13 residues.

This sequence joins TRBV9 and TRBJ2-7; 7 nucleotides align to TRBD1. J lost 4 bases, V lost 1 base, and 8 bases had no gene match. The CDR3 length is 15 residues. CDR1 and CDR2 (germline): SGDLS, YYNGEE. This chain's CDR3 is CASSVMTGPLYEQYF. The DNA of the CDR3 is TGTGCCAGCAGCGTAATGACAGGGCCCCTATACGAGCAGTACTTC.

This clone was observed a few times. This sequence joins TRBV14 and TRBJ1-6; weak D call: TRBD1 (5 bases). In germline, CDR1 is SGHDN, CDR2 FVKESK. V gave up 2 bases and J gave up 7 bases, with 9 bases separating them. The CDR3 length is 14 residues. CDR3 loop: CASSQLGGNSPLHF. In DNA, the CDR3 is TGTGCCAGCAGCCAATTGGGGGGAAATTCACCCCTCCACTTT.

The rearrangement uses TRBV27 and TRBJ2-1, with TRBD2 as a possible D gene (7 bases). Germline V gene lookup returns CDR1 MNHEY and CDR2 SMNVEV (reference sequence). The CDR3 contains 13 residues. Deletions cut 6 bases from V and 9 bases from J, with 15 bases between. The CDR3 sequence: CASSSRGGSEQFF. In DNA form, the CDR3 reads TGTGCCAGCAGCTCTAGGGGGGGGAGTGAGCAGTTCTTC.